The 22 T cell receptor beta chains reported below all come from one sample, sequenced in a study of long-term antiretroviral therapy in people with HIV (dated by TCRdb to 2022 to 2024). Sequencing of the TRB variable region was done with the immunoSEQ hsTCRB v3.0 assay at survey level resolution. This immuneACCESS table, as held by TCRdb, lists in-frame sequences with V and J called but not all clones. Of the missing ones, under half trace to an unresolved V gene in checked studies; the others have no known cause. The sample table shows about 21,000 clones, and roughly 84% are seen once. The ten biggest clones cover 3.4% of the sample. The specimen was unsorted PBMCs, collected 1.9 years after starting antiretroviral therapy. The receptors shown here come from a woman aged 45-60 years with HIV.

This sequence joins TRBV6-5 and TRBJ2-1; no reliable D call. The CDR3 totals 13 residues. The V and J ends lost 2 bases and 8 bases respectively, with 10 bases between them. Germline CDR1 is MNHEY and CDR2 is SVGAGI. The chain's CDR3 is CASSYMGMDEQFF. The CDR3 region has the DNA TGTGCCAGCAGTTACATGGGTATGGATGAGCAGTTCTTC.

This clone was counted once. The chain carries TRBV6-6 and TRBJ2-4, with D hard to call. The CDR3 is 14 amino acids. Trimming removed 0 bases at V and 8 bases at J, with 11 bases between. Germline V gives CDR1 MNHNY, CDR2 SVGAGI (reference sequence). The CDR3 loop reads CASSYSLGFDIQYF. For the CDR3, the DNA is TGTGCCAGCAGTTACTCGTTAGGGTTTGACATTCAGTACTTC.

The chain couples TRBV4-2 to TRBJ2-1; 8 bases align to TRBD2. With V trimmed by 3 bases and J by 3 bases, 7 bases remained unmatched. The CDR3 totals 16 residues. The germline gives CDR1 LGHNA, CDR2 YNFKEQ. The CDR3 protein is CASSHLEAGDYNEQFF. The DNA for the CDR3 is TGTGCCAGCAGCCATCTAGAAGCGGGGGACTACAATGAGCAGTTCTTC.

This clone was recorded a few times. This chain joins TRBV7-9 and TRBJ2-1; D perhaps matches TRBD1 (5 bases). The germline V gene encodes CDR1 SEHNR and CDR2 FQNEAQ (reference sequence). V dropped 3 bases and J dropped 6 bases, with 9 bases sitting between them. CDR3 length: 13 residues. The CDR3 is CASSFGAGNEQFF. In nucleotides, the CDR3 is TGTGCCAGCAGCTTTGGGGCAGGCAATGAGCAGTTCTTC.

CDR3 nucleotides: TGTGCCATCACTAGGACAGGCCAGAAGACTGAAGCTTTCTTT. Protein product: CAITRTGQKTEAFF. The chain has TRBV10-3 and TRBJ1-1; TRBD1 matches at 7 bases. Looked up from germline, CDR1 is ENHRY and CDR2 is SYGVKD. This CDR3 has 14 amino acids. V was clipped by 7 bases and J by 5 bases; unmatched bases: 10.

The genes are TRBV4-3 and TRBJ1-1; D perhaps matches TRBD1 (6 bases). The CDR3 runs to 14 residues. Between the trimmed V and J ends, which lost 0 bases and 5 bases, there was a span of 10 bases. Germline assignment: CDR1 LGHNA and CDR2 YSLEER. The CDR3 sequence is CASSQDLRGTEAFF. The CDR3 coding sequence is TGCGCCAGCAGCCAAGATCTCAGGGGTACTGAAGCTTTCTTT.

V is TRBV9 and J is TRBJ1-4, with 10 nucleotides matching TRBD1. The ends lost 4 bases at V and 8 bases at J; junction bases unmatched: 11. CDR1 and CDR2 (germline): SGDLS, YYNGEE. There are 16 residues in the CDR3. The CDR3 reads CASSSGMGTGEEKLFF. CDR3 nucleotides: TGTGCCAGCAGCTCCGGGATGGGGACAGGGGAAGAAAAACTGTTTTTT. Variable domain in full (rest from reference TRBV9 and TRBJ1-4): DSGVTQTPKHLITATGQRVTLRCSPRSGDLSVYWYQQSLDQGLQFLIQYYNGEERAKGNILERFSAQQFPDLHSELNLSSLELGDSALYFCASSSGMGTGEEKLFFGSGTQLSVL.

The chain employs TRBV28 and TRBJ1-3; no clear D. Trimming removed 3 bases from V and 0 bases from J, with 12 bases in between. In germline, CDR1 is MDHEN, CDR2 SYDVKM. The CDR3 is made up of 16 amino acids. CDR3 in amino acids: CASSFKKGSSGNTIYF. The CDR3 DNA reads as TGTGCCAGCAGTTTCAAAAAAGGGTCCTCTGGAAACACCATATATTTT.

V is TRBV27 and J is TRBJ1-1; D remains unclear. The CDR3 length is 13 residues. Germline V lookup: CDR1 MNHEY, CDR2 SMNVEV (reference sequence). V was cut by 3 bases and J by 1 base, with 6 bases left in between. CDR3 amino acids: CASSFGQNTEAFF. For the CDR3, the DNA is TGTGCCAGCAGTTTCGGCCAGAACACTGAAGCTTTCTTT.

This clone was seen once. The chain joins TRBV9 to TRBJ2-3, with no clear D. The CDR3 is 14 residues long. V was cut by 0 bases and J by 0 bases, with 5 bases left in between. From germline, CDR1 is SGDLS and CDR2 YYNGEE. This chain's CDR3 is CASSVDTSTDTQYF. CDR3 DNA sequence: TGTGCCAGCAGCGTAGACACTAGCACAGATACGCAGTATTTT.

The chain has TRBV15 and TRBJ2-7, with no clear D. This CDR3 is 15 amino acids long. Trimming cost V 1 base and J 5 bases, with 15 bases left between them. In germline, CDR1 is LNHNV, CDR2 YYDKDF (reference sequence). CDR3 sequence (DNA): TGTGCCACCAGCAGAGGGTGGGAATCGTACCACGAGCAGTACTTC. Translation gives CATSRGWESYHEQYF.

The chain joins TRBV9 to TRBJ2-3, with 8 bases fitting TRBD2. This CDR3 is built from 16 residues. V shed 0 bases and J 5 bases; nucleotides not matched to a gene: 8. Germline V gene sequence: CDR1 SGDLS, CDR2 YYNGEE. CDR3 loop: CASSVGIAGLGDTQYF. The CDR3 DNA reads TGTGCCAGCAGCGTAGGTATAGCGGGGTTGGGAGATACGCAGTATTTT.

This clone was observed a handful of times. The chain has TRBV28 and TRBJ1-4; D gene uncertain. V lost 5 bases and J 8 bases, leaving 15 bases between the germline ends. The CDR3 sequence is 14 residues long. The germline gives CDR1 MDHEN, CDR2 SYDVKM. CDR3: CASSTARASEKLFF. CDR3 DNA: TGTGCCAGCAGTACCGCCAGAGCCTCCGAAAAACTGTTTTTT.

This chain joins TRBV19 and TRBJ2-2; D is undetermined. V lost 5 bases and J lost 5, with 18 bases in between. The CDR3 is 16 residues long. Germline loops: CDR1 LNHDA, CDR2 SQIVND (reference sequence). CDR3 sequence reads: CASSRDNQHRTGELFF. The CDR3 region has the DNA TGTGCCAGTAGTCGCGACAACCAGCATCGGACCGGGGAGCTGTTTTTT.

The CDR3 protein is CASSPVLWGLNTEAFF. CDR3 nucleotide sequence: TGTGCCAGCTCACCAGTACTTTGGGGGCTGAACACTGAAGCTTTCTTT. The chain uses TRBV18 and TRBJ1-1, with a weak D call TRBD1 (6 bases). This CDR3 has 16 residues. In germline, CDR1 is KGHSH, CDR2 LQKENI. Trimming took 2 bases from V and 0 from J, leaving 13 bases between them.

The rearrangement links TRBV28 to TRBJ1-1, with D possibly TRBD1 on 6 matching bases. CDR3 length equals 12 residues. V shed 4 bases and J shed 7 bases, with 10 bases lying between them. The germline V gene encodes CDR1 MDHEN and CDR2 SYDVKM. CDR3 coding DNA: TGTGCCAGCAGTTCATACAGGGTTGAAGCTTTCTTT. It encodes CASSSYRVEAFF.

The V and J genes are TRBV12-5 and TRBJ2-3; D not certain. Trimming took 6 bases from V and 2 from J, leaving 12 bases between them. This CDR3 contains 14 residues. Germline CDR1 reads LGHNT; CDR2 reads FRNRAP. The CDR3 DNA follows: TGTGCTAGTGGAAGGGCATTAACCACAGATACGCAGTATTTT. As protein: CASGRALTTDTQYF. Variable domain in full (rest from reference TRBV12-5 and TRBJ2-3): DARVTQTPRHKVTEMGQEVTMRCQPILGHNTVFWYRQTMMQGLELLAYFRNRAPLDDSGMPKDRFSAEMPDATLATLKIQPSEPRDSAVYFCASGRALTTDTQYFGPGTRLTVL.

This sequence joins TRBV2 and TRBJ1-6; D gene ambiguous. CDR1 and CDR2 from the germline V gene are SNHLY and FYNNEI. Trimming took 6 bases from V and 5 from J, leaving 11 bases between them. This CDR3 contains 14 residues. As DNA, the CDR3 is TGTGCCAGCAGACAGCTAACTAATAATTCACCCCTCCACTTT. Protein product: CASRQLTNNSPLHF.

The chain combines TRBV5-5 with TRBJ1-1; 8 positions match TRBD1. Germline values: CDR1 SGHKS, CDR2 YYEKEE (reference sequence). With V trimmed by 0 bases and J by 4 bases, 8 bases remained unmatched. The CDR3 contains 16 residues. The CDR3 region is CASSLGQGTLGTEAFF. The DNA of the CDR3 is TGTGCCAGCAGCTTGGGACAGGGGACGCTCGGCACTGAAGCTTTCTTT.

The chain couples TRBV5-1 to TRBJ2-5, with D tentatively TRBD1 (6 bases). CDR1 is SGHRS, CDR2 YFSETQ, per germline. This CDR3 is 15 amino acids long. Trimming pared 4 bases from V and 7 bases from J, leaving 20 bases between. CDR3 DNA: TGCGCCAGCAGCCGTAACGGGGACACCCTCGGGACCCAGTACTTC. The encoded protein is CASSRNGDTLGTQYF. The whole variable domain, filled in from reference TRBV5-1 and TRBJ2-5, reads KAGVTQTPRYLIKTRGQQVTLSCSPISGHRSVSWYQQTPGQGLQFLFEYFSETQRNKGNFPGRFSGRQFSNSRSEMNVSTLELGDSALYLCASSRNGDTLGTQYFGPGTRLLVL.

This chain joins TRBV5-6 and TRBJ1-5, with D possibly being TRBD1 (5 bases). This CDR3 spans 15 amino acids. Trimming shortened V by 0 bases and J by 5 bases, and 12 bases separated the two germline ends. The germline CDR1 and CDR2 sequences are SGHDT and YYEEEE. The CDR3 region is CASSLGGRHHQPQHF. CDR3 sequence (DNA): TGTGCCAGCAGCTTGGGGGGACGGCACCATCAGCCCCAGCATTTT.

The V and J genes are TRBV9 and TRBJ2-7; D remains unclear. CDR1 SGDLS and CDR2 YYNGEE come from the germline V gene. The V end was cut by 0 bases, the J end by 3 bases, with 13 bases between. The CDR3 has 15 amino acids. CDR3 in DNA: TGTGCCAGCAGCGTAGGTCCCAACCATCTCTACGAGCAGTACTTC. This sequence encodes CASSVGPNHLYEQYF.